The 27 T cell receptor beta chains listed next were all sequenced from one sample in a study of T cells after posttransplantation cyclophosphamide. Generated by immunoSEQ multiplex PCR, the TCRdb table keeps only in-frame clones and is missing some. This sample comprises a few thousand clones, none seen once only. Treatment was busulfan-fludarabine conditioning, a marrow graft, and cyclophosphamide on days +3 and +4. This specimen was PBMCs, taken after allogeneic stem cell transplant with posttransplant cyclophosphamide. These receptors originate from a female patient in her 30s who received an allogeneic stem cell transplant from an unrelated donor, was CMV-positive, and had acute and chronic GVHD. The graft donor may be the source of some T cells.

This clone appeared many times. The CDR3 bases are TGTGCCAGCAGCGGGGGTCGGACTAGCGGAGGCACAGATACGCAGTATTTT. This sequence encodes CASSGGRTSGGTDTQYF. The V gene is TRBV9, the J gene TRBJ2-3; 10 nucleotides match TRBD2. The CDR3 contains 17 residues. Germline values: CDR1 SGDLS, CDR2 YYNGEE. The V segment lost 3 bases and the J segment 1 base; nucleotides outside the gene matches: 8.

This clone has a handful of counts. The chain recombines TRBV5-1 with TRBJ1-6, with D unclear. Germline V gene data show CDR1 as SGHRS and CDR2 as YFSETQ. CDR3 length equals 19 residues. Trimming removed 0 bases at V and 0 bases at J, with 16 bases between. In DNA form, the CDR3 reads TGCGCCAGCAGCTTGGGCCTACCGGGTGCGAGCTCCTATAATTCACCCCTCCACTTT. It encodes CASSLGLPGASSYNSPLHF.

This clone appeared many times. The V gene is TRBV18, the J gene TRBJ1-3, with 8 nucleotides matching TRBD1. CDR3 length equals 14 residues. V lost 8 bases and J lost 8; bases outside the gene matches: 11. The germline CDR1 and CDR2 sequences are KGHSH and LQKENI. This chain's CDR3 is CASTRQGAKDTIYF. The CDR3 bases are TGTGCCAGCACACGCCAGGGGGCTAAGGACACCATATATTTT. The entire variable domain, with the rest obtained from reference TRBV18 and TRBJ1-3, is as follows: NAGVMQNPRHLVRRRGQEARLRCSPMKGHSHVYWYRQLPEEGLKFMVYLQKENIIDESGMPKERFSAEFPKEGPSILRIQQVVRGDSAAYFCASTRQGAKDTIYFGEGSWLTVV.

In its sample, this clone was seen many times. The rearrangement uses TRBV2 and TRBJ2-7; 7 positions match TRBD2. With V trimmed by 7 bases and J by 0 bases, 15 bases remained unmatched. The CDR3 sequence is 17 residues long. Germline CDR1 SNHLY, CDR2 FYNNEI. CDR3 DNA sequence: TGTGCCAGCACCCTGTACGGACCGGGACTATCCTCCTACGAGCAGTACTTC. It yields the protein CASTLYGPGLSSYEQYF.

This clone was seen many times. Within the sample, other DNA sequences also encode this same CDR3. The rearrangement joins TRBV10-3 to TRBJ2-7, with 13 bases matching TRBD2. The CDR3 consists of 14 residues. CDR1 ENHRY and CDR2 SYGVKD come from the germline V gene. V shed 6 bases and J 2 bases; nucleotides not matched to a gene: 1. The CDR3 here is CAIRGLAGAYEQYF. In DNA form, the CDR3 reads TGTGCCATCAGAGGACTAGCGGGAGCCTACGAGCAGTACTTC.

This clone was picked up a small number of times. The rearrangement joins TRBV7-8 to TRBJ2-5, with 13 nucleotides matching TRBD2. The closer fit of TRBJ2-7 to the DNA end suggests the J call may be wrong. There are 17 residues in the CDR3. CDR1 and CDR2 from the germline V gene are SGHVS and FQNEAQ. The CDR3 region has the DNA TGTGCCAGCAGCTTAGCGAGGACTAGCGGGAGCTCGTACGAGCAGTACTTC. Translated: CASSLARTSGSSYEQYF.

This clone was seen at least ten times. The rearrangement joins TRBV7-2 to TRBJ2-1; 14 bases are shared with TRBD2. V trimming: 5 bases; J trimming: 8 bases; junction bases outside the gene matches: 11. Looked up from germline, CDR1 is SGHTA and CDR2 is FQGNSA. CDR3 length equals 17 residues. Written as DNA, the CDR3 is TGTGCCAGCAGCCTGACGGGACTAGCGGGAGATGGGGATGAGCAGTTCTTC. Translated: CASSLTGLAGDGDEQFF. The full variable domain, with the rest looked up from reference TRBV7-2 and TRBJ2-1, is GAGVSQSPSNKVTEKGKDVELRCDPISGHTALYWYRQSLGQGLEFLIYFQGNSAPDKSGLPSDRFSAERTGGSVSTLTIQRTQQEDSAVYLCASSLTGLAGDGDEQFFGPGTRLTVL.

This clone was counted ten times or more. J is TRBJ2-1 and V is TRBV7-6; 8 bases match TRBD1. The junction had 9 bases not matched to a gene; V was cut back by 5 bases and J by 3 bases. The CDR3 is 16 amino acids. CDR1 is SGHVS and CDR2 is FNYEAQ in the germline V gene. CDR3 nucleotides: TGTGCCAGCAGCCCCTTCGGACAGGGCTTCTACAATGAGCAGTTCTTC. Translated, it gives CASSPFGQGFYNEQFF.

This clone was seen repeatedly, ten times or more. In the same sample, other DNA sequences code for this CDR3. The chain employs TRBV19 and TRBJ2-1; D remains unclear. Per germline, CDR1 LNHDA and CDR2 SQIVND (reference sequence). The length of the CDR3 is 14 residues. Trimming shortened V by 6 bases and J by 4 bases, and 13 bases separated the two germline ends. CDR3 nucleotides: TGTGCCAGTAGCTCCCGACTCGGTTACAATGAGCAGTTCTTC. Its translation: CASSSRLGYNEQFF.

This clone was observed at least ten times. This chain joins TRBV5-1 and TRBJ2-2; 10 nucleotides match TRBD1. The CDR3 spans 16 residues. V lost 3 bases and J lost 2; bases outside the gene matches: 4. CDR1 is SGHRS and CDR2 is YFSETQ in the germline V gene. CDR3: CASSSDRGINTGELFF. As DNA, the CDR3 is TGCGCCAGCAGCTCGGACAGGGGGATAAACACCGGGGAGCTGTTTTTT.

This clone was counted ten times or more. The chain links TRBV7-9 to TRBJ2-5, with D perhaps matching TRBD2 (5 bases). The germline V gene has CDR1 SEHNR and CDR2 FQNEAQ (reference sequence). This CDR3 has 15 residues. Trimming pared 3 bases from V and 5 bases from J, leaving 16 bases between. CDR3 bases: TGTGCCAGCAGCTTCGTCGCGGGTGCCCTGGAGACCCAGTACTTC. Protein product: CASSFVAGALETQYF.

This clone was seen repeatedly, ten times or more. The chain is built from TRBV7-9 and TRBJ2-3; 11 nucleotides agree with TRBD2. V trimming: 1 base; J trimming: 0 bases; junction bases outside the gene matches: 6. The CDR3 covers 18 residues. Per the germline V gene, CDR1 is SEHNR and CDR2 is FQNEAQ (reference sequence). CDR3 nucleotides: TGTGCCAGCAGCTTAGTCCCAGGGACTAGCGGCAGCACAGATACGCAGTATTTT. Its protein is CASSLVPGTSGSTDTQYF.

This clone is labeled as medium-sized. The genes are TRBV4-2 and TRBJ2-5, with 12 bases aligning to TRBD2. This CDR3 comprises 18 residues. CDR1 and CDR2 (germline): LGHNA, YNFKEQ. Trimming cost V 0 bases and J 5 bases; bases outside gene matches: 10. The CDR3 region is CASSQEPRPSGRGETQYF. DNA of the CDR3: TGTGCCAGCAGCCAAGAACCCCGACCTAGCGGGAGGGGGGAGACCCAGTACTTC.

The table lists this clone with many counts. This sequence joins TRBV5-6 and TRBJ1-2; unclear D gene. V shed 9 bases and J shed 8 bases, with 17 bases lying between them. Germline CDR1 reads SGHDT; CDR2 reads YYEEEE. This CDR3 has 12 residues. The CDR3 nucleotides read TGTGCCACCTCAATCGGGAGGCTGGGCTACACCTTC. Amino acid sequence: CATSIGRLGYTF. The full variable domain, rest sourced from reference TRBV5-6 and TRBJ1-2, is DAGVTQSPTHLIKTRGQQVTLRCSPKSGHDTVSWYQQALGQGPQFIFQYYEEEERQRGNFPDRFSGHQFPNYSSELNVNALLLGDSALYLCATSIGRLGYTFGSGTRLTVV.

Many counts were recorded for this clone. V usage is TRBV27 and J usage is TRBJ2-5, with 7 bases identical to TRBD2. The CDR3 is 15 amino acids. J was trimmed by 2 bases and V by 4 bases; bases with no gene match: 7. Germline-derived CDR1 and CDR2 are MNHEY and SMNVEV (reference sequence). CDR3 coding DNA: TGTGCCAGCAGTTCCCTAGCGGCGGGGCAAGAGACCCAGTACTTC. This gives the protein CASSSLAAGQETQYF.

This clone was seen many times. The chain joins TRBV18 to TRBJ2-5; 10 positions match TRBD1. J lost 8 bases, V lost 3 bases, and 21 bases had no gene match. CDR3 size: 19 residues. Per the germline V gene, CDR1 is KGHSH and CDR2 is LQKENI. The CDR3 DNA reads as TGTGCCAGCTCACCGCTGGACAGGGGGTCCTTCCCCTCAAGAGGAACCCAGTACTTC. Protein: CASSPLDRGSFPSRGTQYF.

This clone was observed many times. The CDR3 DNA is TGTGCCAGCAGCTTAGGAGCCCTAGCGGGAGGGCCCTCTAACAATGAGCAGTTCTTC. Translation gives CASSLGALAGGPSNNEQFF. This chain uses TRBV7-9 with TRBJ2-1; 12 nucleotides align to TRBD2. From germline, CDR1 is SEHNR and CDR2 FQNEAQ (reference sequence). The junction had 12 bases not matched to a gene; V was cut back by 1 base and J by 5 bases. The CDR3 consists of 19 residues.

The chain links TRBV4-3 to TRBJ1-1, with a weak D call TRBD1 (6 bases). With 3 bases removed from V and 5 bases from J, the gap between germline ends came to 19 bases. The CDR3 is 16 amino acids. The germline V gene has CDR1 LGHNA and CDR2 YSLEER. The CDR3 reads CASSHSIYRDGTEAFF. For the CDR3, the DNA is TGCGCCAGCAGCCATTCTATCTACAGGGATGGAACTGAAGCTTTCTTT.

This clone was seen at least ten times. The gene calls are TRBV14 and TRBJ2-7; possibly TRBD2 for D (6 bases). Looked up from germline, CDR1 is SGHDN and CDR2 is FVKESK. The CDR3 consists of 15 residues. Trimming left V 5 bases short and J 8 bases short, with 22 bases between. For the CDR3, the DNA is TGTGCCAGCAGCTCAGGTGCGGGAAATCACGTAAAGCAGTACTTC. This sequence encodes CASSSGAGNHVKQYF.

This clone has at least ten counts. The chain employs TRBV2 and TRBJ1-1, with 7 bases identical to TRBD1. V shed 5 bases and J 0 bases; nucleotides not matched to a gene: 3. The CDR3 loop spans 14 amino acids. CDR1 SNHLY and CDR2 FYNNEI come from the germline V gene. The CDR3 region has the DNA TGTGCCAGCAGTCCGACAGGGATGAACACTGAAGCTTTCTTT. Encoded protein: CASSPTGMNTEAFF.

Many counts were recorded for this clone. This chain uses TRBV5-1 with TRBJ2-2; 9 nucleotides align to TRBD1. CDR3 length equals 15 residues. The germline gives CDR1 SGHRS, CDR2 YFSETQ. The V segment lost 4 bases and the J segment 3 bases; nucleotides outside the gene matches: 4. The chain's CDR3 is CASSPGDRDTGELFF. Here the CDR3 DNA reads TGCGCCAGCAGCCCGGGGGACAGGGACACCGGGGAGCTGTTTTTT.

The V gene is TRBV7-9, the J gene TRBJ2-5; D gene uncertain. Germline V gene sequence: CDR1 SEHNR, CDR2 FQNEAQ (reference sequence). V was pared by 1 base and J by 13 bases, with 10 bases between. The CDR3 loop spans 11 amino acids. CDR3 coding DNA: TGTGCCAGCAGCTTAGGTGAGAAACGGTACTTC. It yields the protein CASSLGEKRYF.

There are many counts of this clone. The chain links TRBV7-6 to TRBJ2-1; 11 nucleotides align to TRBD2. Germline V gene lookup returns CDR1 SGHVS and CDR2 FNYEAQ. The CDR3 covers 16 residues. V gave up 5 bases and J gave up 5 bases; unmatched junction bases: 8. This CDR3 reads CASSPPGSGRDNEQFF. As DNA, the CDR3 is TGTGCCAGCAGCCCCCCGGGTAGCGGGAGGGACAATGAGCAGTTCTTC. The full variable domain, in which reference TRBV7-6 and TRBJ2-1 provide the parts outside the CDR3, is GAGVSQSPRYKVTKRGQDVALRCDPISGHVSLYWYRQALGQGPEFLTYFNYEAQQDKSGLPNDRFSAERPEGSISTLTIQRTEQRDSAMYRCASSPPGSGRDNEQFFGPGTRLTVL.

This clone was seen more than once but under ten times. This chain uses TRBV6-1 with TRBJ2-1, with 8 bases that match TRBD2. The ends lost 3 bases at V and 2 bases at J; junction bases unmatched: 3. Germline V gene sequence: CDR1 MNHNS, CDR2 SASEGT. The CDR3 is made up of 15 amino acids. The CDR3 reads CASSEILAAYNEQFF. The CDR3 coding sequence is TGTGCCAGCAGTGAGATACTAGCGGCCTACAATGAGCAGTTCTTC.

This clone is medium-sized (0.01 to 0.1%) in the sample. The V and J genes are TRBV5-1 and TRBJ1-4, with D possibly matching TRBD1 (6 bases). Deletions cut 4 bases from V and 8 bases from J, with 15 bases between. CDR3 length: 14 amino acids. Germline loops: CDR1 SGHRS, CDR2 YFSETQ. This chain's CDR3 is CASSPGQLNEKLFF. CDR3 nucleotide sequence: TGCGCCAGCAGCCCCGGACAGTTAAACGAAAAACTGTTTTTT.

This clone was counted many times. The CDR3 protein is CASSPQARGSYEQYF. For the CDR3, the DNA is TGTGCCAGCTCACCACAAGCCAGGGGGAGCTACGAGCAGTACTTC. This chain links TRBV18 with TRBJ2-7; 7 nucleotides line up with TRBD1. This CDR3 has 15 residues. Germline CDR1 and CDR2: KGHSH and LQKENI. After removal of 1 base from V and 3 bases from J, the junction contained 6 bases not matched to a gene.

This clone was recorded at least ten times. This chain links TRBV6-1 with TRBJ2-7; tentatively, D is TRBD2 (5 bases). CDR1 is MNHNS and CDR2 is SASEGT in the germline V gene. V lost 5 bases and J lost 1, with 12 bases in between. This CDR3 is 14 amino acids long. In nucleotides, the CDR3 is TGTGCCAGCAGTTCGCAGAGGGATTCCTACGAGCAGTACTTC. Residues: CASSSQRDSYEQYF.